This T cell receptor (beta chain) was obtained from a study of identical twins. Notes on the study in general: Whereas memory repertoires showed no such difference, abundant cord blood beta clonotypes carried fewer insertions.

TCRdb redid the calling of the 5' RACE reads with MiXCR, one entry per CDR3 protein. The repertoire consists of around 690,000 distinct CDR3 sequences, with 21% occurring once and the leading ten covering 4% to 5.5%. The CDR3 has 16 residues. Trimming cost V 0 bases and J 5 bases; bases outside gene matches: 4. CDR1 is MNHEY and CDR2 is SVGAGI in the germline V gene. Worth noting for this clonotype: Antigen unknown.

The sample was also linked to a second study, of T cells expressing NK-cell markers. This second report adds: The TCR beta repertoires were obtained from sorted CD3+CD56+NKG2C+, CD3+CD56+NKG2C- and CD3+CD56-NKG2C+ T cells. Dominant NKG2C+ clonotypes in roughly 6 donors made up roughly 1.0-8% of CD8+ T cells.

This receptor was obtained from a young woman in good health. The sample consisted of PBMCs. The gene calls are TRBV6-5 and TRBJ2-5; 12 bases match TRBD2. The CDR3 spells CASSYSLAGGRETQYF. The DNA for the CDR3 is TGTGCCAGCAGTTACTCACTAGCGGGGGGCCGTGAGACCCAGTACTTC.